This T cell receptor beta chain was retrieved from a study of T cells in Graves' hyperthyroidism and ophthalmopathy. Whole-study results and caveats: Among thyroid clonotypes expanded above 0.001, most also appeared in blood.

RNA transcripts served as the template for amplifying TCR beta CDR3 regions. With the HTBI primer set, the TCR CDR3 went through a first round of RT-PCR. Each CDR3 protein is one row after TCRdb ran MiXCR on the multiplex PCR reads. The sample carries nearly 600,000 distinct CDR3 sequences, approximately 13% recorded once. About this clonotype: What it binds is unknown.

Diagnoses were established using clinical symptoms, serum thyroxine and TRAb, thyroid ultrasound and orbital computed tomography. At first hyperthyroidism diagnosis, before any ophthalmopathy symptoms, the blood sample was collected. J gave up 4 bases and V 7 bases, and 8 bases lay outside the gene matches. The length of the CDR3 is 15 residues. Looked up from germline, CDR1 is LNHDA and CDR2 is SQIVND (reference sequence). The origin of this receptor is a woman aged 30 to 39 with Graves' hyperthyroidism that later progressed to Graves' ophthalmopathy. Sequencing used blood. The V gene is TRBV19, the J gene TRBJ1-5, with 9 positions matching TRBD1. The DNA of the CDR3 is TGTGCCAGTAAGGATAACAGGGGGCTTAATCAGCCCCAGCATTTT. Translation gives CASKDNRGLNQPQHF.